The rows below give T cell receptor beta chains drawn from one sample of a study of technical replicates of blood from several donors. Using immunoSEQ multiplex PCR, the repertoire was profiled, and TCRdb retains in-frame clones only, with some absent. Of approximately 81,000 clones in the sample, about 96% were seen once. The sample comprised T cells isolated from PBMCs. The receptors were sampled from a human donor in good health. Each CDR3 is given with its conserved first and last residue. Fields, in order: CDR3 protein, CDR3 DNA, V gene, D gene, J gene, CDR3 length, clone size. The D gene is left open where the match is weak. Only some rows state a clone size, as once, few, many or a class for expanded clones.

cdr3_aa: CASTKGDRDKTEAFF
cdr3_nt: TGCGCCAGCACCAAAGGGGACAGGGATAAGACTGAAGCTTTCTTT
v_call: TRBV5-1
d_call: TRBD1
j_call: TRBJ1-1
cdr3_length: 15
clone_size: .

cdr3_aa: CASSSYRTGGLETQYF
cdr3_nt: TGTGCCAGCAGTTCCTATCGGACAGGGGGCCTTGAGACCCAGTACTTC
v_call: TRBV27
d_call: TRBD1
j_call: TRBJ2-5
cdr3_length: 16
clone_size: once

cdr3_aa: CASSWDYNQPQHF
cdr3_nt: TGCGCCAGCAGCTGGGACTACAATCAGCCCCAGCATTTT
v_call: TRBV5-1
d_call: .
j_call: TRBJ1-5
cdr3_length: 13
clone_size: .

cdr3_aa: CASRGGGQGNRKAFF
cdr3_nt: TGTGCCAGCAGGGGGGGAGGACAGGGAAATCGGAAAGCTTTCTTT
v_call: TRBV27
d_call: TRBD1
j_call: TRBJ1-1
cdr3_length: 15
clone_size: .

cdr3_aa: CASSFPIKIQVPLTYEQYF
cdr3_nt: TGTGCCAGCAGTTTTCCCATAAAAATACAGGTACCTCTAACCTACGAGCAGTACTTC
v_call: TRBV28
d_call: .
j_call: TRBJ2-7
cdr3_length: 19
clone_size: .

cdr3_aa: CASSLTVNTEAFF
cdr3_nt: TGCGCCAGCAGCCTGACTGTGAACACTGAAGCTTTCTTT
v_call: TRBV10-1
d_call: .
j_call: TRBJ1-1
cdr3_length: 13
clone_size: .

cdr3_aa: CASSSNSGVGYNEQFF
cdr3_nt: TGTGCCAGCAGTTCAAATAGCGGGGTAGGATACAATGAGCAGTTCTTC
v_call: TRBV2
d_call: TRBD2
j_call: TRBJ2-1
cdr3_length: 16
clone_size: .

cdr3_aa: CASSPGQGWIESGNTIYF
cdr3_nt: TGTGCCAGCAGCCCCGGACAGGGGTGGATTGAGTCTGGAAACACCATATATTTT
v_call: TRBV4-2
d_call: TRBD1
j_call: TRBJ1-3
cdr3_length: 18
clone_size: .

cdr3_aa: CASSEEYGGTEAFF
cdr3_nt: TGTGCCAGCAGTGAAGAGTACGGGGGAACTGAAGCTTTCTTT
v_call: TRBV2
d_call: .
j_call: TRBJ1-1
cdr3_length: 14
clone_size: .

cdr3_aa: CASSWPLAGVYEQYF
cdr3_nt: TGTGCCAGCAGCTGGCCACTAGCTGGAGTCTACGAGCAGTACTTC
v_call: TRBV7-2
d_call: .
j_call: TRBJ2-7
cdr3_length: 15
clone_size: .

cdr3_aa: CASSIGQGGYEQYF
cdr3_nt: TGTGCCAGTAGTATCGGACAGGGTGGGTACGAGCAGTACTTC
v_call: TRBV19
d_call: TRBD1
j_call: TRBJ2-7
cdr3_length: 14
clone_size: .

cdr3_aa: CASSLPGNTEAFF
cdr3_nt: TGTGCCAGCAGTTTGCCAGGGAACACTGAAGCTTTCTTT
v_call: TRBV27
d_call: .
j_call: TRBJ1-1
cdr3_length: 13
clone_size: few

cdr3_aa: CASSPGKDWSTDTQYF
cdr3_nt: TGTGCCAGCAGCCCCGGAAAGGACTGGAGCACAGATACGCAGTATTTT
v_call: TRBV28
d_call: .
j_call: TRBJ2-3
cdr3_length: 16
clone_size: .

cdr3_aa: CASSIGASGTVSYEQYF
cdr3_nt: TGTGCCAGTAGTATAGGGGCCTCCGGGACAGTCTCCTACGAGCAGTACTTC
v_call: TRBV19
d_call: TRBD1
j_call: TRBJ2-7
cdr3_length: 17
clone_size: .

cdr3_aa: CASSVSGENTEAFF
cdr3_nt: TGTGCCAGCAGTGTCTCGGGGGAGAACACTGAAGCTTTCTTT
v_call: TRBV2
d_call: .
j_call: TRBJ1-1
cdr3_length: 14
clone_size: .

cdr3_aa: CASSYTGFSSNQPQHF
cdr3_nt: TGTGCCAGCAGTTACACAGGGTTCTCCAGCAATCAGCCCCAGCATTTT
v_call: TRBV28
d_call: .
j_call: TRBJ1-5
cdr3_length: 16
clone_size: .

cdr3_aa: CASSTWTEGYTF
cdr3_nt: TGCGCCAGCAGCACCTGGACAGAGGGCTACACCTTC
v_call: TRBV5-1
d_call: .
j_call: TRBJ1-2
cdr3_length: 12
clone_size: once

cdr3_aa: CASSPQDRDSYEQYF
cdr3_nt: TGTGCCAGCAGTCCTCAGGACAGGGACTCCTACGAGCAGTACTTC
v_call: TRBV28
d_call: TRBD1
j_call: TRBJ2-7
cdr3_length: 15
clone_size: .

cdr3_aa: CASSSHLGGSNQPQHF
cdr3_nt: TGTGCCAGCAGTTCCCACCTCGGGGGGAGCAATCAGCCCCAGCATTTT
v_call: TRBV6-5
d_call: .
j_call: TRBJ1-5
cdr3_length: 16
clone_size: .

cdr3_aa: CASSKEIGEQYF
cdr3_nt: TGTGCCAGCAGCAAAGAAATCGGCGAGCAGTACTTC
v_call: TRBV21-1
d_call: .
j_call: TRBJ2-7
cdr3_length: 12
clone_size: .

cdr3_aa: CATSLSTGAYEQYF
cdr3_nt: TGTGCCACCTCACTCTCGACAGGGGCCTACGAGCAGTACTTC
v_call: TRBV27
d_call: TRBD1
j_call: TRBJ2-7
cdr3_length: 14
clone_size: .

cdr3_aa: CSVYSLSGANVLTF
cdr3_nt: TGCAGCGTTTATAGCCTTTCTGGGGCCAACGTCCTGACTTTC
v_call: TRBV29-1
d_call: .
j_call: TRBJ2-6
cdr3_length: 14
clone_size: .

cdr3_aa: CASSLMTGPTNTEAFF
cdr3_nt: TGCGCCAGCAGCTTGATGACAGGGCCGACGAACACTGAAGCTTTCTTT
v_call: TRBV5-1
d_call: TRBD1
j_call: TRBJ1-1
cdr3_length: 16
clone_size: .

cdr3_aa: CASSGPGASQGYTF
cdr3_nt: TGTGCCAGCAGTGGGCCAGGGGCATCGCAAGGCTACACCTTC
v_call: TRBV2
d_call: .
j_call: TRBJ1-2
cdr3_length: 14
clone_size: .

cdr3_aa: CASRNEGVFTGELFF
cdr3_nt: TGCGCCAGCAGGAATGAAGGGGTCTTCACCGGGGAGCTGTTTTTT
v_call: TRBV10-2
d_call: .
j_call: TRBJ2-2
cdr3_length: 15
clone_size: .

cdr3_aa: CASSDPSRTLDSGNTIYF
cdr3_nt: TGTGCCAGCAGTGATCCCTCTCGGACTCTGGACTCTGGAAACACCATATATTTT
v_call: TRBV2
d_call: .
j_call: TRBJ1-3
cdr3_length: 18
clone_size: .

cdr3_aa: CAWSIRDEQFF
cdr3_nt: TGTGCCTGGAGTATCCGGGATGAGCAGTTCTTC
v_call: TRBV30
d_call: .
j_call: TRBJ2-1
cdr3_length: 11
clone_size: .

cdr3_aa: CSVEPSGYNTEAFF
cdr3_nt: TGCAGCGTTGAACCGTCGGGGTACAACACTGAAGCTTTCTTT
v_call: TRBV29-1
d_call: .
j_call: TRBJ1-1
cdr3_length: 14
clone_size: .

cdr3_aa: CASSEIPRVGQPQHF
cdr3_nt: TGTGCCAGCAGTGAGATCCCCCGGGTTGGACAGCCCCAGCATTTT
v_call: TRBV2
d_call: .
j_call: TRBJ1-5
cdr3_length: 15
clone_size: once

cdr3_aa: CASSGGGAWNEQFF
cdr3_nt: TGTGCCAGCAGTGGTGGGGGGGCGTGGAATGAGCAGTTCTTC
v_call: TRBV25-1
d_call: .
j_call: TRBJ2-1
cdr3_length: 14
clone_size: once

cdr3_aa: CASSYSQGYIYGYTF
cdr3_nt: TGTGCCAGCAGTTACTCGCAGGGTTATATCTATGGCTACACCTTC
v_call: TRBV6-5
d_call: .
j_call: TRBJ1-2
cdr3_length: 15
clone_size: once

cdr3_aa: CASSQEGSGGYNEQFF
cdr3_nt: TGTGCCAGCAGCCAAGAAGGTAGCGGGGGGTACAATGAGCAGTTCTTC
v_call: TRBV4-2
d_call: TRBD2
j_call: TRBJ2-1
cdr3_length: 16
clone_size: .

cdr3_aa: CASSAEGAVDEQYF
cdr3_nt: TGTGCCAGCAGTGCAGAGGGGGCCGTAGACGAGCAGTACTTC
v_call: TRBV6-4
d_call: TRBD1
j_call: TRBJ2-7
cdr3_length: 14
clone_size: once

cdr3_aa: CAISAGGRSDGETQYF
cdr3_nt: TGTGCCATCAGTGCGGGCGGGAGGTCGGACGGAGAGACCCAGTACTTC
v_call: TRBV10-3
d_call: TRBD2
j_call: TRBJ2-5
cdr3_length: 16
clone_size: .

cdr3_aa: CASSPGGQTQYF
cdr3_nt: TGTGCCAGCAGTCCAGGGGGGCAGACCCAGTACTTC
v_call: TRBV27
d_call: .
j_call: TRBJ2-5
cdr3_length: 12
clone_size: .

cdr3_aa: CASSTDLAGGNQETQYF
cdr3_nt: TGTGCCAGCAGCACCGACCTAGCGGGGGGCAATCAAGAGACCCAGTACTTC
v_call: TRBV5-4
d_call: TRBD2
j_call: TRBJ2-5
cdr3_length: 17
clone_size: once

cdr3_aa: CSVTTGGIDTQYF
cdr3_nt: TGCAGCGTTACGACAGGGGGTATAGATACGCAGTATTTT
v_call: TRBV29-1
d_call: TRBD1
j_call: TRBJ2-3
cdr3_length: 13
clone_size: .

cdr3_aa: CASSIERGTYGYTF
cdr3_nt: TGTGCCAGTAGTATAGAGCGGGGAACCTATGGCTACACCTTC
v_call: TRBV19
d_call: .
j_call: TRBJ1-2
cdr3_length: 14
clone_size: .